This TCR beta chain was captured in a study of blood T cell repertoires in COVID-19 (dated by TCRdb to the early 2020s). For the study in its entirety: Samples covering the acute and convalescent phases of COVID-19 were provided by collaborators in the United States, Italy and Spain. Samples were obtained from the ongoing ImmuneRACE study (first 160 participants) and from over a thousand subjects provided by 6 global collaborators. The repertoires were released in a freely available public database meant as a resource for research on the immune response to SARS-CoV-2. The dataset comprised deeply sampled blood TCRbeta repertoires from subjects exposed to, actively infected with, or recovered from COVID-19. HLA class I and class II types, where available, came from metadata supplied by the sample provider rather than from assay-based typing. Sample metadata almost always included a de-identified subject ID, COVID-19 status, age in years and sex. The material from the prospective study consisted of cDNA or gDNA derived from T cells, B-cell-depleted T cells, or PBMCs. What the study reported, not specific to this receptor: How much clinical and demographic metadata was included differed by source and by participant, and the metadata was provided uncurated.

This clone was recorded at least ten times. The target of this receptor is not known. No qualities accompany the bases; no much larger clone lies one base away. The collaborating institutions used their own protocols to collect whole blood in K2EDTA tubes. For TCRbeta analysis, collaborator samples were shipped as frozen whole blood, as isolated PBMCs, or as DNA extracted from either sample type. The immunoSEQ Assay, a bias-controlled multiplex PCR, was used to amplify TCRbeta CDR3 regions from genomic DNA. The paper's processing steps were these. Nucleated cell counts per sample were estimated from amplification of reference gene primers within the assay. To quantify the absolute abundance of each unique TCRbeta CDR3 rearrangement, sequence reads were collapsed and filtered. For each sample, productive Simpson clonality was calculated by taking the square root of Simpson's diversity index across productive rearrangements. As stored in TCRdb, this immuneACCESS dataset retains in-frame rearrangements with V and J assigned. A fraction of the clones does not appear; measured against another copy, unresolved V genes explain less than half of the discrepancy, and the remainder lacks a known reason. The V and J calls and clone size are taken from that table; D and trimming were inferred from the DNA. For this sample there are approximately 250,000 clones; around 86% appear just once. The leading ten clones occupy 8.5% to 9% of the sample.

The receptor was derived from a man aged 40-49 years with active or convalescent COVID-19. Sequencing was carried out using peripheral blood.

The nucleotide sequence reads as follows: TGTGCCAGCAGCTCCCCCCGACAGGGGTATGGCTACACCTTC. The translation is CASSSPRQGYGYTF. This chain is built from TRBV7-3 and TRBJ1-2; TRBD1 fits 8 bases in the junction. At the junction V is shortened by 4 bases and J by 5 bases; bases outside the gene matches: 6. Reading from cysteine to phenylalanine, the CDR3 counts 14 amino acids. Left in the record is the CDR3 DNA by itself, 42 bases read in frame from the first base. From a lookup of the germline V gene, CDR1 and CDR2 are SGHTA and FQGTGA.